What follows are 28 T cell receptor beta chains derived from one specimen sequenced in a study of blood T cell repertoires in COVID-19. This table comes from immunoSEQ multiplex PCR, and its TCRdb copy is limited to in-frame clones, with some not included. Among over 250,000 clones listed, around 89% were seen once. Input material: PBMCs or T cells enriched from blood (not recorded which). The receptors were sampled from a woman between 45 and 60 years old who had recovered from COVID-19.

This chain uses TRBV3-1 (or the pseudogene TRBV3-2) with TRBJ1-5; 7 bases match TRBD1. This CDR3 comprises 17 residues. Trimming cost V 4 bases and J 2 bases; bases outside gene matches: 11. Per the germline V gene, CDR1 is LGHDT and CDR2 is YNNKEL (reference sequence). The chain's CDR3 is CASSRRRGPEGNQPQHF. The CDR3, as DNA: TGTGCCAGCAGCCGAAGAAGGGGGCCCGAAGGCAATCAGCCCCAGCATTTT.

J is TRBJ2-7 and V is TRBV20-1; D remains unclear. CDR3 length: 11 residues. V was clipped by 6 bases and J by 5 bases, with 11 bases between them. Germline lookup yields CDR1 DFQATT and CDR2 SNEGSKA (reference sequence). The CDR3 loop is CSAQIENEQYF. The CDR3 DNA reads as TGCAGTGCCCAGATCGAAAACGAGCAGTACTTC.

CDR3 nucleotides: TGTGCCAGCGGCCGGGGACAGGGGCTTACTAACTATGGCTACACCTTC. Translation gives CASGRGQGLTNYGYTF. This chain joins TRBV7-2 and TRBJ1-2, with 10 bases aligning to TRBD1. Per the germline V gene, CDR1 is SGHTA and CDR2 is FQGNSA. This CDR3 contains 16 residues. The V and J ends lost 8 bases and 0 bases, in that order; junction bases with no gene match: 9.

The chain uses TRBV2 and TRBJ2-2; no reliable D call. The length of the CDR3 is 11 residues. CDR1 and CDR2 (germline): SNHLY, FYNNEI. Trimming stripped 7 bases from V and 8 bases from J, with 8 bases between. The CDR3 here is CASNHLGELFF. CDR3 sequence (DNA): TGTGCCAGCAACCACTTAGGGGAGCTGTTTTTT.

This chain connects TRBV11-2 to TRBJ1-3; 7 positions match TRBD1. Germline values: CDR1 SGHAT, CDR2 FQNNGV. V lost 5 bases, J lost 3 bases, and 7 bases stayed unmatched. The CDR3 covers 15 residues. The CDR3 reads CASSLSGQNGNTIYF. The CDR3 DNA is TGTGCCAGCAGCCTCTCGGGACAGAATGGAAACACCATATATTTT.

This chain joins TRBV2 and TRBJ2-1, with D hard to call. The CDR3 spans 12 residues. Trimming took off 2 bases at V and 7 bases at J, with 6 bases between the two ends. The germline V gene has CDR1 SNHLY and CDR2 FYNNEI. Here the CDR3 reads CASSESANEQFF. CDR3 nucleotides: TGTGCCAGCAGTGAAAGCGCTAATGAGCAGTTCTTC.

This sequence joins TRBV11-2 and TRBJ1-2, with 12 bases identical to TRBD1. The junction had 5 bases not matched to a gene; V was cut back by 5 bases and J by 4 bases. Germline V CDR1 and CDR2: SGHAT, FQNNGV. The CDR3 spans 15 residues. CDR3 DNA: TGTGCCAGCAGCGCCGGGACAGGGGGCTTCTATGGCTACACCTTC. Translated, it gives CASSAGTGGFYGYTF.

The chain is built from TRBV20-1 and TRBJ1-6, with D possibly being TRBD1 (6 bases). The CDR3 is 13 residues long. CDR1 DFQATT and CDR2 SNEGSKA come from the germline V gene (reference sequence). The V gene lost 3 bases and the J gene lost 10 bases, with 13 bases spanning the gap. CDR3 loop: CSASGQGWSPLHF. The CDR3 bases are TGCAGTGCTAGTGGGCAGGGGTGGTCACCCCTCCACTTT.

The rearrangement uses TRBV6-2 or TRBV6-3 and TRBJ1-2, with D perhaps matching TRBD1 (6 bases). Germline CDR1 and CDR2: MNHEY and SVGEGT. CDR3 size: 17 residues. V was pared by 6 bases and J by 2 bases, with 22 bases between. The CDR3 bases are TGTGCCAGCAGCCCGAGCTTCTTTGGACAGCTGAACTATGGCTACACCTTC. Its protein product is CASSPSFFGQLNYGYTF.

This clone was detected only a few times. The rearrangement joins TRBV6-5 to TRBJ1-2, with no clear D. With 6 bases removed from V and 3 bases from J, the gap between germline ends came to 11 bases. Per germline, CDR1 MNHEY and CDR2 SVGAGI. The CDR3 is 13 residues long. CDR3 in DNA: TGTGCCAGCAGGGAGGGAGGGCACTATGGCTACACCTTC. Translated: CASREGGHYGYTF.

This chain connects TRBV19 to TRBJ2-4; TRBD1 agrees at 9 bases. J was trimmed by 6 bases and V by 3 bases; bases with no gene match: 6. CDR3 size: 15 residues. CDR1 LNHDA and CDR2 SQIVND come from the germline V gene (reference sequence). DNA of the CDR3: TGTGCCAGTAGTATTCCCGGGACAGGGTTAAACATTCAGTACTTC. Translating it yields CASSIPGTGLNIQYF.

The chain has TRBV19 and TRBJ1-4; D is unresolved. The CDR3 is 14 residues long. Germline V CDR1 and CDR2: LNHDA, SQIVND (reference sequence). The germline V and J ends were trimmed by 8 bases and 7 bases, with 17 bases remaining between them. In DNA form, the CDR3 reads TGTGCCAGTTCTCTATGGGCGGGAGGTGAAAAACTGTTTTTT. This translates into CASSLWAGGEKLFF. The complete variable domain, with remaining parts taken from reference TRBV19 and TRBJ1-4, reads DGGITQSPKYLFRKEGQNVTLSCEQNLNHDAMYWYRQDPGQGLRLIYYSQIVNDFQKGDIAEGYSVSREKKESFPLTVTSAQKNPTAFYLCASSLWAGGEKLFFGSGTQLSVL.

In this sample, this clone turned up once. The chain recombines TRBV19 with TRBJ2-5, with 8 bases fitting TRBD2. CDR1 and CDR2 (germline): LNHDA, SQIVND (reference sequence). The V and J ends lost 7 bases and 5 bases, in that order; junction bases with no gene match: 6. This CDR3 region has 13 residues. The chain's CDR3 is CASTPGLGETQYF. In DNA, the CDR3 is TGTGCCAGTACCCCGGGACTAGGGGAGACCCAGTACTTC.

The gene calls are TRBV5-1 and TRBJ1-1; the match to TRBD1 covers 8 bases. CDR3 length: 15 amino acids. Germline-derived CDR1 and CDR2 are SGHRS and YFSETQ. Trimming removed 2 bases from V and 5 bases from J; junction bases left unmatched: 8. The CDR3 region is CASSLQGGASTEAFF. The CDR3 coding sequence is TGCGCCAGCAGCTTACAGGGGGGAGCTAGTACTGAAGCTTTCTTT.

The chain links TRBV7-6 to TRBJ2-7; possibly TRBD1 for D (6 bases). The ends were cut back, 5 bases at V and 3 bases at J, with 8 bases in the middle. The CDR3 is 12 amino acids. Germline V gives CDR1 SGHVS, CDR2 FNYEAQ. The CDR3 DNA reads as TGTGCCAGCAGCCTGACAGGCTACGAGCAGTACTTC. Translating it yields CASSLTGYEQYF.

There are a few counts of this clone. The chain links TRBV6-5 to TRBJ1-5, with TRBD1 matching over 7 bases. Trimming removed 11 bases from V and 6 bases from J; junction bases left unmatched: 13. The length of the CDR3 is 14 residues. From germline, CDR1 is MNHEY and CDR2 SVGAGI. Written as DNA, the CDR3 is TGTGCCTGCCGGGACAGTTTCTGGGGTCAGCCCCAGCATTTT. Its protein product is CACRDSFWGQPQHF.

This chain links TRBV2 with TRBJ2-1, with TRBD1 matching 7 bases. The CDR3 runs to 11 residues. Germline V gene data show CDR1 as SNHLY and CDR2 as FYNNEI. The trim removed 5 bases at V and 13 bases at J, leaving 5 bases unmatched. The CDR3 DNA sequence: TGTGCCAGCAGTACGAGGGGGCTACAGTTCTTC. It codes for CASSTRGLQFF.

This sequence joins TRBV9 and TRBJ1-6; maybe TRBD1 (5 bases). The CDR3 is 16 amino acids. Looked up from germline, CDR1 is SGDLS and CDR2 is YYNGEE. Trimming removed 3 bases at V and 0 bases at J, with 10 bases between. CDR3 coding DNA: TGTGCCAGCAGCGGGGGCTTGAGCTCCTATAATTCACCCCTCCACTTT. Its protein product is CASSGGLSSYNSPLHF.

The V and J genes are TRBV28 and TRBJ2-2, with 10 bases fitting TRBD2. In germline, CDR1 is MDHEN, CDR2 SYDVKM. V lost 6 bases, J lost 5 bases, and 6 bases stayed unmatched. The CDR3 has 15 residues. DNA of the CDR3: TGTGCCAGCAGATCAGCGGGAGGGTCGACCGGGGAGCTGTTTTTT. Amino acids: CASRSAGGSTGELFF.

This clone was observed a few times. V usage is TRBV6-2 or TRBV6-3 and J usage is TRBJ1-1, with D possibly being TRBD1 (6 bases). Germline loops: CDR1 MNHEY, CDR2 SVGEGT. Trimming cost V 4 bases and J 0 bases, with 9 bases left between them. This CDR3 has 14 residues. CDR3 DNA sequence: TGTGCCAGCAGTTTAGGACAGATGAACACTGAAGCTTTCTTT. The encoded protein is CASSLGQMNTEAFF.

This clone showed up just once. V gene TRBV5-1 combines with J gene TRBJ2-3; the match to TRBD2 covers 11 bases. Germline V CDR1 and CDR2: SGHRS, YFSETQ. V lost 4 bases, J lost 0 bases, and 10 bases stayed unmatched. CDR3 size: 18 residues. The CDR3 loop is CASSTPGTSGTSTDTQYF. In nucleotides, the CDR3 is TGCGCCAGCAGCACTCCAGGGACTAGCGGTACTAGCACAGATACGCAGTATTTT.

The chain recombines TRBV28 with TRBJ1-2; 7 nucleotides agree with TRBD1. Trimming cost V 4 bases and J 10 bases; bases outside gene matches: 24. The CDR3 spans 18 residues. Germline V gene lookup returns CDR1 MDHEN and CDR2 SYDVKM. The CDR3 here is CASSSQGETGAILGVYTF. CDR3 coding DNA: TGTGCCAGCAGTTCCCAGGGCGAAACAGGGGCAATCCTTGGTGTCTACACCTTC.

The chain links TRBV28 to TRBJ1-5, with no clear D. The V end was cut by 7 bases, the J end by 3 bases, with 13 bases between. The CDR3 spans 14 residues. Germline assignment: CDR1 MDHEN and CDR2 SYDVKM. This CDR3 is CASTHDGINQPQHF. The CDR3 DNA reads as TGTGCCAGCACCCACGACGGGATCAATCAGCCCCAGCATTTT.

The chain employs TRBV18 and TRBJ1-3; D remains ambiguous. The germline CDR1 and CDR2 sequences are KGHSH and LQKENI. This CDR3 spans 14 amino acids. The V and J ends lost 6 bases and 2 bases respectively, with 11 bases between them. The DNA for the CDR3 is TGTGCCAGCTCGCCGCCGGGTCCTGGAAACACCATATATTTT. This codes for CASSPPGPGNTIYF.

The chain employs TRBV18 and TRBJ2-3, with 11 bases aligning to TRBD2. The germline gives CDR1 KGHSH, CDR2 LQKENI. The CDR3 consists of 16 residues. With V trimmed by 6 bases and J by 2 bases, 7 bases remained unmatched. CDR3 in DNA: TGTGCCAGCTCGGATATAGCGGGAGGGAACACAGATACGCAGTATTTT. It encodes CASSDIAGGNTDTQYF.

The chain joins TRBV5-1 to TRBJ2-1; TRBD2 matches 11 bases. The germline V gene has CDR1 SGHRS and CDR2 YFSETQ. V shed 1 base and J 7 bases; nucleotides not matched to a gene: 7. The CDR3 consists of 16 residues. The CDR3 reads CASSLMTSGILNEQFF. The CDR3, as DNA: TGCGCCAGCAGCTTGATGACTAGCGGGATTCTAAATGAGCAGTTCTTC.

The chain links TRBV28 to TRBJ2-1; 11 bases align to TRBD2. V shed 6 bases, J shed 1 base, and the junction held 5 bases outside the gene matches. The CDR3 has 16 residues. The germline CDR1 and CDR2 sequences are MDHEN and SYDVKM. CDR3 DNA: TGTGCCAGCAGGTCAACTAGCGGGAGTTCCTACAATGAGCAGTTCTTC. Amino acid sequence: CASRSTSGSSYNEQFF.

The V and J genes are TRBV7-3 and TRBJ2-1, with a weak D call TRBD2 (5 bases). The CDR3 length is 13 residues. The V end lost 5 bases, the J end lost 7 bases, and 12 bases lay between the germline ends. CDR1 is SGHTA and CDR2 is FQGTGA in the germline V gene. CDR3 nucleotide sequence: TGTGCCAGCAGCCTCAGGACTGGTAATGAGCAGTTCTTC. Translation gives CASSLRTGNEQFF.